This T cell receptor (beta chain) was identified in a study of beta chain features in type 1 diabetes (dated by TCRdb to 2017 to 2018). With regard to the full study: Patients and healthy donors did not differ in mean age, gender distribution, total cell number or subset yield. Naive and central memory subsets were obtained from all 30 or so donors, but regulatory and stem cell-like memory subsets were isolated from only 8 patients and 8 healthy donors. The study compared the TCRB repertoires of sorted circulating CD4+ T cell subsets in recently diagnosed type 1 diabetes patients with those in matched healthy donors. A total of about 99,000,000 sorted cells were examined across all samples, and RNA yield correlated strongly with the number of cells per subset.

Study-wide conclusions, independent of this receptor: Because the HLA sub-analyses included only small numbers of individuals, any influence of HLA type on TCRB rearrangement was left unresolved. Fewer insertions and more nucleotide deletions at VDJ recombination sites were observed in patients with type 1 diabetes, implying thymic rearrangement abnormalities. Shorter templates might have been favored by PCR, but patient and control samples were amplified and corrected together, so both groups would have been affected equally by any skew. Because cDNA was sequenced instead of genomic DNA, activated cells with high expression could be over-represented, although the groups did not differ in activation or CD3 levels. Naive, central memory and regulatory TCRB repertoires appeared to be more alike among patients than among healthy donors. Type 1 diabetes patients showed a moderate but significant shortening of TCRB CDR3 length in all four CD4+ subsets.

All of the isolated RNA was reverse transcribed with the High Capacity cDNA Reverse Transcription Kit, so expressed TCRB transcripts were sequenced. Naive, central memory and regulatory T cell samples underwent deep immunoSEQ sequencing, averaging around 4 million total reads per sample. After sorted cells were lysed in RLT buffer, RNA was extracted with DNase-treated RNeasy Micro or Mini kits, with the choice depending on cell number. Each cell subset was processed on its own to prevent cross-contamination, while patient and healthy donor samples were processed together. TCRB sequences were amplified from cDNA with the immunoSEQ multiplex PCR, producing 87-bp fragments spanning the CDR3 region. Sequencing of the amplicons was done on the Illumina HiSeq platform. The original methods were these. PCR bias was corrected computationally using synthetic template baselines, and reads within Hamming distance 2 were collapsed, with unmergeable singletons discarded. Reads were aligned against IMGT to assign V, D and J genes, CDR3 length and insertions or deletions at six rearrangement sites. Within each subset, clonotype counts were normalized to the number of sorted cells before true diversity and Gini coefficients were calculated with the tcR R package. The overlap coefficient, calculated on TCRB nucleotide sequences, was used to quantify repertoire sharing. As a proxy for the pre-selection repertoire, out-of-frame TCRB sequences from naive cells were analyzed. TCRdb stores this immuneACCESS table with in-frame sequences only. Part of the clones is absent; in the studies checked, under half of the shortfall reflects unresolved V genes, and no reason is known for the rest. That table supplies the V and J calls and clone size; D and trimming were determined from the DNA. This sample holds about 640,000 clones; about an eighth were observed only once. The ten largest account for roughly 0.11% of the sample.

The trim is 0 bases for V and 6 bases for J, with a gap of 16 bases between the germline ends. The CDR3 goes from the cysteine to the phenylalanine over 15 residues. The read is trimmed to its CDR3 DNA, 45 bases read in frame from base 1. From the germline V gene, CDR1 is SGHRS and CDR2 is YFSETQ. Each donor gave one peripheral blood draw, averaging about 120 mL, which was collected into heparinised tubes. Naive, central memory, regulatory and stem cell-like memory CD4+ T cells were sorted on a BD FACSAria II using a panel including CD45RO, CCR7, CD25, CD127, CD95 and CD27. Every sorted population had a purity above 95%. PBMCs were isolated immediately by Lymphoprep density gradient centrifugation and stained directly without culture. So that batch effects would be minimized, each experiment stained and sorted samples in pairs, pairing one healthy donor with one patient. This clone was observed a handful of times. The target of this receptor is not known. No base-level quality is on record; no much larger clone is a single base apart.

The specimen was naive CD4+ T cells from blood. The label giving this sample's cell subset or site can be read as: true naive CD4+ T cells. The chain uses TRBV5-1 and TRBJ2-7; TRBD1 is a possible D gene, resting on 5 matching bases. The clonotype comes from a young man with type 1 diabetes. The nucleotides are TGCGCCAGCAGCTTGGAAGAGGCAGGGTATAGCGAGCAGTACTTC. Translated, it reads CASSLEEAGYSEQYF.